This T cell receptor beta chain was identified in a study of cytomegalovirus exposure and HLA in healthy donors (dated by TCRdb to between 2016 and 2019). For context, the study as a whole: In an earlier analysis of under 750 of the donors, approximately 260 Gb of sequence data and 117 million unique TCR beta sequences from about 179 million T cells were reported. An early release that covered some 640 HLA-typed donors contained 300 to 350 gigabases of sequencing data and 70 million to 100 million unique TCR sequences. Among the approximately 420 genotyped donors, 81% belonged to the genetic ancestry cluster associated with self-reported Caucasian donors. The study was designed to test whether signatures of past pathogen exposure could be identified by cataloging public T cell receptors. The study used immunosequencing to profile the T cell repertoires of approximately 690 subjects and linked those repertoires to cytomegalovirus serostatus. Besides the first cohort of roughly 640 subjects, a separate validation cohort made up of over 95 different subjects was used. The study combined high-throughput TCR immunosequencing, statistical association of individual TCRs with disease status, and machine learning to predict cytomegalovirus infection status. A later analysis re-examined previously published TCR beta repertoires from over 500 donors and added high-resolution HLA genotyping to investigate patterns of TCR occurrence. In the later analysis, no new phenotypic data were used to find candidate immune exposures; instead, reliance was placed on TCR beta sequences and their occurrence across donors. In an earlier analysis of about 590 of the donors, high-throughput TCR beta sequencing was used to judge whether each TCR beta V gene segment behaved as functional or pseudogenic. Donor age, sex, ethnicity and CMV serostatus were collected together with the repertoire data. A later genetic analysis used genome-wide SNP genotypes for about three fifths of the 666 donors, treating that subset as a discovery cohort. Every discovery cohort repertoire had been produced on one sequencing platform. HLA typing covered class I and class II loci at four-digit resolution. The number of typed donors differed by locus: roughly 620-640 for A, B, C, DRB1 and DQB1; approximately 520 for DQA1; 606 for DPA1; and roughly 490 for DPB1. Because of strong linkage in the cohort, a handful of DR-DQ haplotypes were treated as single units for association and clustering. Among 300 to 500 genotyped donors of the cohort, an average of roughly 230,000 unique TCR beta nucleotide sequences was sequenced per donor, of which approximately 19% were non-productive. The paper as a whole reports these results and caveats: According to a later analysis, parvovirus B19, influenza, CMV and Epstein-Barr virus appeared linked to several top co-occurrence clusters. In an earlier analysis of some 640 of the donors, most TCR beta V segments were observed in productive rearrangements about 87% or about 30% of the time, broadly matching IMGT annotations. V-gene and J-gene trimming of TCR beta chains was associated with a missense DCLRE1C variant in a later genetic analysis, and the association was replicated in an independent cohort. At a false discovery rate of 0.05, a later analysis linked some 18,000 TCR beta sequences to specific HLA alleles. The study listed 150 to 200 TCR beta chains as associated with cytomegalovirus. Only TCR beta chains were sequenced in this cohort, and the absence of alpha or paired-chain data limited detectable features. In a later genetic analysis, fewer N-insertions in productive TCRs were reported among donors in an Asian-associated ancestry cluster than the roughly 670-donor mean. Correlated functional status among segregating V segments might reflect linkage disequilibrium, but an unknown experimental factor could not be ruled out. According to the authors, the approach could potentially be generalized to other disease states and immunological phenotypes. Assigning TCR associations to individual alleles was difficult when HLA alleles, especially DR and DQ, strongly co-occurred. The earlier analysis of 450 to 700 of the donors excluded 15 to 20 rarely observed V segments, including chromosome 9 orphons, because counts were too low. Some IMGT-functional V segments, including TRBV6-2 and TRBV6-3, could not be told apart with the 87-base-pair reads, so those segments were excluded. Most CMV-associated TCR beta chains appeared to be HLA-restricted in a later analysis, and the HLA associations seemed to be driven largely by CMV exposure. Across donors, most TCR sequences were observed very rarely, whereas some public TCRs were present in many individuals. A further reported finding was that TCR beta sequences accurately predicted the HLA-A and HLA-B alleles for most subjects in the first cohort. Because some donors lacked HLA typing at each locus, the association tests relied only on the typed subset. A later analysis found that TCR association rates varied across HLA loci, with DRB1 alleles showing the most associated TCRs and HLA-C alleles the fewest. In vitro tests confirmed that a few of the cytomegalovirus-associated TCR beta chains recognize cytomegalovirus antigens. In both the original and validation cohorts, the classifier was reported to diagnose cytomegalovirus status with high specificity and sensitivity. The sequencing pipeline was judged likely to have produced a cluster of highly shared sequence variants as a technical artifact. For the cohort, immune exposure information was limited to CMV serostatus. A later analysis found that HLA-associated TCR beta chains were more clonally expanded and had lower generation probabilities than equally common non-associated chains. Roughly uniform sequencing depth across donors was assumed in presence/absence analyses, although this assumption may not hold.

Regarding this clone: Its antigen is still unknown. No base quality information exists; no much larger clone differs at one position.

Libraries were prepared through the immunoSEQ multiplex PCR assay. For the multiplex PCR, a mixture combining 60 forward primers for TCR Vbeta segments and 13 reverse primers for TCR Jbeta segments was used. Amplification of the CDR3 region of rearranged TCR beta genes was performed with a multiplex PCR assay on genomic DNA. Amplified TCR beta libraries were sequenced as 87-base-pair reads on the Illumina HiSeq System. The authors processed their data as follows. A later analysis counted tens of millions of unique TCR beta chains across the approximately 700 repertoires, and around 9.9 million of these chains were shared by at least two donors. Raw reads were error-corrected and collapsed into unique sequences by a nearest-neighbor algorithm in which closely related sequences were merged to remove PCR and sequencing errors. Alignment of CDR3 sequences to IMGT reference sequences was used to assign V, D and J gene segments. Each retained sequence needed at least a six-nucleotide match to both a V gene segment and a J gene segment. A rearrangement was called productive if the CDR3 had no stop codons and remained in frame with V and J, and every other rearrangement was called non-productive. CDR3 was defined according to IMGT convention as the region running from the second conserved V-encoded cysteine to the conserved J-encoded phenylalanine. The earlier analysis of fewer than 750 of the donors excluded sequences that lacked an unambiguous match to a single V gene segment. An earlier analysis of 587 of the donors classified V segments as functional when productive rearrangements were above 56.7% and as segregating when the standard deviation between donors was above 5%. To diagnose cytomegalovirus status from the catalog of TCR beta chain sequences, a statistical classification framework was built. V and J gene assignment, in a later analysis, came from comparing TCR nucleotide sequences with IMGT/GENE-DB human TR gene sequences. In a later analysis, CDR3 sequences and most-parsimonious VDJ recombination scenarios were assigned using the TCRdist pipeline. In a later analysis, each TCR beta chain was defined by its CDR3 amino acid sequence together with its V-gene family, and reads without a unique V-gene family were excluded. As a way to deal with suspected cross-contamination and a sequencing artifact, a later analysis dropped 592 nucleotide sequences that were highly shared and had low generation probability. In a later analysis, a clonal expansion index for each public chain was calculated from normalized within-repertoire ranks of inferred template counts. Generation probabilities in a later analysis came from a VDJ recombination model fitted to out-of-frame rearrangements, and those results were checked against IGoR. In a later analysis, hypergeometric tests were used to score TCR-TCR, TCR-HLA and TCR-CMV co-occurrence, with a repertoire-size bias correction applied to TCR pairs. To estimate false discovery rates, a later analysis permuted the HLA or CMV assignments 20 times. A later analysis grouped co-occurring TCRs with DBSCAN, adding TCRdist sequence similarity when clustering within HLA-allele-positive subsets. Repertoires with fewer than 30,000 or more than 120,000 public chains were left out of co-occurrence clustering, as were about five repertoires with anomalous nucleotide sharing. The table comes from immuneACCESS by way of TCRdb, which keeps in-frame sequences with V and J called. Part of the clones is missing from these tables; in studies checked, under half for an unresolved V gene and the rest for unknown reasons. The V and J calls and the clone size are those of that table, but D and trimming were determined from the DNA. Recorded for this sample are hundreds of thousands of clones; around 80% of them occurred a single time. The ten largest clones capture 0.2% to 0.25% of the sample.

The cohort comprised fewer than 750 healthy bone marrow donors. At the time of sampling, every cohort member was nominally healthy, though immune exposures that went unrecorded were likely present. The donor tested CMV seronegative and was one of the 352 seronegative cohort members. A peripheral blood sample was collected from each donor, and TCR beta sequencing was performed on peripheral blood mononuclear cells. The Qiagen DNeasy Blood Extraction Kit was used to extract genomic DNA from the blood cell samples. V is clipped by 3 bases and J by 2 bases, and the sequence between their germline boundaries is 12 bases long. CDR1 SGHRS and CDR2 YFSETQ are derived from the germline V gene. The CDR3 spans 15 residues, from the cysteine through the phenylalanine. Only CDR3 DNA remains: 45 bases, in frame from the first base.

The TCR originated in a girl under 10 years old in good health and CMV-seronegative. This sequence uses TRBV5-1 and TRBJ1-3; TRBD1 is a weak D gene call, 6 bases matching. The source material was PBMCs. The CDR3 in this case is CASSSSTGPGNTIYF. The bases are TGCGCCAGCAGCTCCTCGACAGGACCTGGAAACACCATATATTTT.